These 30 T cell receptor beta chains were all obtained from the same sample, sequenced in a study of OX40 agonist ivuxolimab in advanced cancers. Assay used: immunoSEQ multiplex PCR; TCRdb lists only in-frame clones, some missing. The data hold 60,000 to 85,000 clones, with 70% to 90% observed a single time. The sample in question was CD4+ or CD8+ T cells sorted from blood, obtained in a trial of the OX40 agonist ivuxolimab. The source of these receptors is an adult with an advanced solid tumor such as melanoma, head and neck, liver or kidney cancer.

The chain's CDR3 is CASSSIAREAFF. CDR3 in DNA: TGTGCCAGTTCCTCCATCGCACGTGAAGCTTTCTTT. The chain employs TRBV19 and TRBJ1-1; no clear D gene. The CDR3 has 12 amino acids. From germline, CDR1 is LNHDA and CDR2 SQIVND (reference sequence). Trimming took 8 bases from V and 7 from J, leaving 14 bases between them.

This chain links TRBV18 with TRBJ2-7, with D perhaps TRBD1 (6 bases). Between the trimmed V and J ends, which lost 3 bases and 3 bases, there was a span of 12 bases. CDR1 KGHSH and CDR2 LQKENI come from the germline V gene. The length of the CDR3 is 14 residues. The CDR3 here is CASSPSRDNYEQYF. The CDR3 DNA reads as TGTGCCAGCTCACCGTCTCGGGACAACTACGAGCAGTACTTC.

The chain has TRBV29-1 and TRBJ2-7; TRBD2 aligns across 8 bases. The CDR3 covers 14 residues. Germline CDR1 and CDR2: SQVTM and ANQGSEA. V lost 5 bases, J lost 3 bases, and 9 bases stayed unmatched. The CDR3 DNA sequence: TGCAGCGTTTCGAGAGCGGGAGACAGCTACGAGCAGTACTTC. It encodes CSVSRAGDSYEQYF.

This clone was seen just once. The chain combines TRBV30 with TRBJ1-6, with 7 bases that match TRBD1. V shed 0 bases, J shed 6 bases, and the junction held 14 bases outside the gene matches. The CDR3 spans 18 residues. Germline lookup yields CDR1 GTSNPN and CDR2 SVGIG (reference sequence). The CDR3 region has the DNA TGTGCCTGGAGTGTAGGTTTCGGGACAGCGAAATTTAATTCACCCCTCCACTTT. It translates to CAWSVGFGTAKFNSPLHF.

V usage is TRBV2 and J usage is TRBJ1-2; possible D gene TRBD1, 6 bases. The CDR3 has 14 residues. Per the germline V gene, CDR1 is SNHLY and CDR2 is FYNNEI. With 2 bases removed from V and 4 bases from J, the gap between germline ends came to 11 bases. The DNA for the CDR3 is TGTGCCAGCAGTGAAAGAGGGGGAGTCTATGGCTACACCTTC. Protein: CASSERGGVYGYTF.

This clone was detected only a few times. The chain links TRBV2 to TRBJ1-1; the D gene is possibly TRBD1 (5 bases). This CDR3 has 13 amino acids. CDR1 SNHLY and CDR2 FYNNEI come from the germline V gene. V lost 8 bases and J lost 7, with 17 bases in between. Written as DNA, the CDR3 is TGTGCCAGCCTTCTCGGGGGGGTGGGTGAAGCTTTCTTT. It translates to CASLLGGVGEAFF.

The V call is TRBV9, the J call TRBJ2-5; D ambiguous. In germline, CDR1 is SGDLS, CDR2 YYNGEE. CDR3 length equals 16 residues. V lost 1 base, J lost 2 bases, and 15 bases lay in between. CDR3 nucleotides: TGTGCCAGCAGCGTACTCCCCTTTGGGGAACAAGAGACCCAGTACTTC. Its protein product is CASSVLPFGEQETQYF.

The V gene is TRBV10-3, the J gene TRBJ2-2; TRBD1 matches at 7 bases. Germline loops: CDR1 ENHRY, CDR2 SYGVKD. CDR3 length: 14 amino acids. The junction had 3 bases not matched to a gene; V was cut back by 8 bases and J by 0 bases. The CDR3 nucleotides read TGTGCCATCCCCAGGGGGTCGAACACCGGGGAGCTGTTTTTT. It encodes CAIPRGSNTGELFF.

The chain recombines TRBV28 with TRBJ1-4, with 8 bases that match TRBD1. Germline values: CDR1 MDHEN, CDR2 SYDVKM. V lost 4 bases to trimming and J lost 4 bases; unmatched junction nucleotides: 8. CDR3 length: 16 amino acids. In nucleotides, the CDR3 is TGTGCCAGCAGTTCCCCCAACAGGGGGGGTAATGAAAAACTGTTTTTT. This gives the protein CASSSPNRGGNEKLFF. The variable domain in full, with the rest retrieved from reference TRBV28 and TRBJ1-4, is DVKVTQSSRYLVKRTGEKVFLECVQDMDHENMFWYRQDPGLGLRLIYFSYDVKMKEKGDIPEGYSVSREKKERFSLILESASTNQTSMYLCASSSPNRGGNEKLFFGSGTQLSVL.

This clone was seen a handful of times. The chain combines TRBV7-8 with TRBJ1-6; TRBD1 might be the D (5 bases). V lost 2 bases and J 8 bases, leaving 16 bases between the germline ends. Looked up from germline, CDR1 is SGHVS and CDR2 is FQNEAQ. CDR3 length: 16 amino acids. DNA for the CDR3: TGTGCCAGCAGCTTACTAGCAGGGTTTGTAGATTCACCCCTCCACTTT. It yields the protein CASSLLAGFVDSPLHF.

The chain is built from TRBV18 and TRBJ1-6; perhaps TRBD1 as D (5 bases). V gave up 3 bases and J gave up 7 bases, with 13 bases separating them. The CDR3 runs to 15 residues. Germline V gene data show CDR1 as KGHSH and CDR2 as LQKENI. CDR3 nucleotide sequence: TGTGCCAGCTCACCGTCCGCACGGGGCAATTCACCCCTCCACTTT. Protein product: CASSPSARGNSPLHF.

The V call is TRBV6-5, the J call TRBJ1-3; no definite D call. The germline gives CDR1 MNHEY, CDR2 SVGAGI. The CDR3 sequence is 16 residues long. V was pared by 0 bases and J by 0 bases, with 9 bases between. CDR3: CASSYSSGISGNTIYF. The CDR3 bases are TGTGCCAGCAGTTACTCGAGTGGGATCTCTGGAAACACCATATATTTT.

This chain links TRBV6-1 with TRBJ2-5; 7 bases align to TRBD1. This CDR3 spans 14 amino acids. Losses at the gene ends were 6 bases for V and 0 bases for J; bases not matched to a gene: 4. Per the germline V gene, CDR1 is MNHNS and CDR2 is SASEGT. This CDR3 is CASSVGQYQETQYF. The DNA of the CDR3 is TGTGCCAGCAGCGTGGGACAGTACCAAGAGACCCAGTACTTC.

V gene TRBV7-3 combines with J gene TRBJ1-1; D gene ambiguous. The CDR3 extends over 13 amino acids. Looked up from germline, CDR1 is SGHTA and CDR2 is FQGTGA. V was trimmed by 4 bases and J by 2 bases, leaving 8 bases between them. The CDR3 protein is CASSWTDNTEAFF. In nucleotides, the CDR3 is TGTGCCAGCAGCTGGACGGATAACACTGAAGCTTTCTTT.

This chain uses TRBV6-6 with TRBJ2-7; D not resolved. The germline V and J ends were trimmed by 0 bases and 6 bases, with 9 bases remaining between them. Per germline, CDR1 MNHNY and CDR2 SVGAGI (reference sequence). The CDR3 sequence is 13 residues long. DNA for the CDR3: TGTGCCAGCAGTTACTCGAGGCAGACCGAGCAGTACTTC. Amino acids: CASSYSRQTEQYF.

This chain links TRBV2 with TRBJ1-2, with D perhaps matching TRBD1 (5 bases). Trimming removed 3 bases from V and 4 bases from J, with 9 bases in between. CDR1 SNHLY and CDR2 FYNNEI come from the germline V gene. The CDR3 length is 13 residues. The CDR3 is CASSEQGPYGYTF. For the CDR3, the DNA is TGTGCCAGCAGTGAGCAGGGACCCTATGGCTACACCTTC.

For the CDR3, the DNA is TGCGCCAGCAGCAGCGCAGGGGCCTACGAGCAGTACTTC. Residues: CASSSAGAYEQYF. The V call is TRBV5-1, the J call TRBJ2-7; TRBD1 might be the D (6 bases). This CDR3 is 13 amino acids long. The V and J ends lost 4 bases and 2 bases respectively, with 10 bases between them. Germline V gene lookup returns CDR1 SGHRS and CDR2 YFSETQ.

This rearrangement joins TRBV4-1 to TRBJ2-5; D gene uncertain. From germline, CDR1 is MGHRA and CDR2 YSYEKL. V lost 4 bases and J 2 bases, leaving 8 bases between the germline ends. The CDR3 extends over 13 amino acids. CDR3 in amino acids: CASSRSLQETQYF. In DNA, the CDR3 is TGCGCCAGCAGCCGGAGTTTGCAAGAGACCCAGTACTTC.

This clone has a single count. The rearrangement uses TRBV2 and TRBJ2-6; unclear D gene. V was pared by 6 bases and J by 0 bases, with 9 bases between. In germline, CDR1 is SNHLY, CDR2 FYNNEI. This CDR3 has 15 amino acids. The chain's CDR3 is CASRIGYSGANVLTF. The CDR3 DNA follows: TGTGCCAGCAGAATAGGCTACTCTGGGGCCAACGTCCTGACTTTC.

This chain links TRBV11-2 with TRBJ2-1; D possibly uses TRBD1 or TRBD2 (6 bases each). CDR3 length: 18 residues. The ends were cut back, 1 base at V and 5 bases at J, with 21 bases in the middle. CDR1 is SGHAT and CDR2 is FQNNGV in the germline V gene. The CDR3 is CASSLVAGGAPGDNEQFF. In DNA, the CDR3 is TGTGCCAGCAGCTTAGTGGCCGGGGGCGCACCGGGGGACAATGAGCAGTTCTTC.

The J gene is TRBJ2-7, the V gene TRBV29-1; either TRBD1 or TRBD2 may supply D (5 bases each). The V gene lost 4 bases and the J gene lost 5 bases, with 6 bases spanning the gap. CDR1 is SQVTM and CDR2 is ANQGSEA in the germline V gene. CDR3 size: 10 residues. The CDR3 sequence is CSVGGNEQYF. In DNA form, the CDR3 reads TGCAGCGTTGGGGGGAACGAGCAGTACTTC.

The chain combines TRBV19 with TRBJ1-4; D remains ambiguous. The CDR3 contains 17 residues. The ends were cut back, 5 bases at V and 0 bases at J, with 16 bases in the middle. Germline V gene sequence: CDR1 LNHDA, CDR2 SQIVND (reference sequence). The CDR3 is CASSVGRLFSTNEKLFF. The CDR3 nucleotides read TGTGCCAGTAGTGTCGGGAGGCTTTTTTCAACTAATGAAAAACTGTTTTTT.

The gene calls are TRBV5-6 and TRBJ2-3; 8 positions agree with TRBD1. Looked up from germline, CDR1 is SGHDT and CDR2 is YYEEEE. The CDR3 contains 15 residues. V dropped 0 bases and J dropped 5; count of bases not matched to a gene: 5. The CDR3 is CASSLGQGYGDTQYF. In nucleotides, the CDR3 is TGTGCCAGCAGCTTGGGACAGGGGTATGGAGATACGCAGTATTTT.

This clone was seen only once. The gene calls are TRBV29-1 and TRBJ1-5; maybe TRBD1 (5 bases). CDR3 length equals 12 residues. CDR1 and CDR2 (germline): SQVTM, ANQGSEA. The ends were cut back, 6 bases at V and 10 bases at J, with 16 bases in the middle. The CDR3 is CSVGGSNEPQHF. CDR3 bases: TGCAGCGTCGGGGGGAGTAATGAACCCCAGCATTTT.

V usage is TRBV4-3 and J usage is TRBJ2-7; 8 nucleotides agree with TRBD1. The V gene's germline CDR1 is LGHNA and CDR2 YSLEER. The CDR3 sequence is 15 residues long. The V gene end was trimmed by 3 bases and the J gene end by 0 bases; junction bases not matched to a gene: 4. CDR3 bases: TGCGCCAGCAGCCAGATTGGACAGGGCTCCTACGAGCAGTACTTC. The encoded protein is CASSQIGQGSYEQYF.

The chain joins TRBV19 to TRBJ1-5; D uncertain. The CDR3 consists of 14 residues. V was trimmed by 3 bases and J by 6 bases, leaving 12 bases between them. Looked up from germline, CDR1 is LNHDA and CDR2 is SQIVND (reference sequence). The CDR3 coding sequence is TGTGCCAGTAGTATTAGTTCTTCTGGTCAGCCCCAGCATTTT. This encodes CASSISSSGQPQHF.

The chain employs TRBV4-1 and TRBJ1-1; D is unresolved. Germline lookup yields CDR1 MGHRA and CDR2 YSYEKL. Trimming took off 1 base at V and 3 bases at J, with 15 bases between the two ends. CDR3 size: 16 residues. CDR3 in DNA: TGCGCCAGCAGCCAAGGGAGGTCCCCTGGGGACACTGAAGCTTTCTTT. This encodes CASSQGRSPGDTEAFF.

The chain employs TRBV6-4 and TRBJ2-1, with TRBD2 identical over 11 bases. The CDR3 is made up of 14 amino acids. Per germline, CDR1 MRHNA and CDR2 SNTAGT. The V gene end was trimmed by 6 bases and the J gene end by 7 bases; junction bases not matched to a gene: 5. CDR3 residues: CASRDTSGSNEQFF. The CDR3 coding sequence is TGTGCCAGCAGGGACACTAGCGGGAGTAATGAGCAGTTCTTC.

Comment on this clone: At one end, the junction sequence differs from germline, possibly due to a read error. J is TRBJ2-1 and V is TRBV6-5; 12 nucleotides align to TRBD1. This CDR3 has 13 residues. The germline V gene encodes CDR1 MNHEY and CDR2 SVGAGI. The CDR3 region is CASSYSRGQGALF. CDR3 in DNA: TGTGCCAGCAGTTACTCCCGGGGACAGGGGGCTCTCTTC.

The rearrangement uses TRBV28 and TRBJ1-2, with 7 bases identical to TRBD1. V shed 11 bases, J shed 0 bases, and the junction held 6 bases outside the gene matches. The CDR3 sequence is 13 residues long. The germline V gene encodes CDR1 MDHEN and CDR2 SYDVKM. The CDR3 sequence: CASDRRANYGYTF. Written as DNA, the CDR3 is TGTGCCTCGGACAGGCGGGCTAACTATGGCTACACCTTC.